This T cell receptor beta chain was recorded in a study of T cells in Graves' hyperthyroidism and ophthalmopathy. Whole-study results and caveats: In simple terms, a model built on 13 V-J features told ophthalmopathy apart from stable hyperthyroidism.

Patients were excluded for uncontrolled infection, other autoimmune disease, pregnancy or lactation. The PBMCs had their origin in roughly 10 ml of fresh peripheral blood. This clonotype was counted only a few times. The antigen remains undetermined. Regions amplified from RNA transcripts were the TCR beta CDR3 regions. The TCR CDR3 first-round RT-PCR relied on the HTBI primer set. TCRdb reprocessed the multiplex PCR reads with MiXCR, giving one entry per CDR3 protein. The table has around 400,000 distinct CDR3 sequences, 15% to 19% seen once. Germline V lookup: CDR1 SGHRS, CDR2 YFSETQ. Deletions cut 5 bases from V and 7 bases from J, with 15 bases between. The CDR3 runs to 14 residues.

Material: blood. This clonotype originated in a woman between 18 and 29 years old with Graves' hyperthyroidism that later progressed to Graves' ophthalmopathy. The chain joins TRBV5-1 to TRBJ2-2, with D possibly being TRBD1 (6 bases). This chain's CDR3 is CASRDRVQNGELFF. The CDR3 DNA reads as TGCGCCAGCAGGGACAGAGTCCAGAACGGGGAGCTGTTTTTT.